One sample yielded the 32 T cell receptor beta chains listed below, sequenced in a study of response to subunit inactivated influenza vaccine. TCRdb itself ran the RT-PCR reads through MiXCR, one entry per CDR3 protein. Of approximately 570,000 distinct CDR3 sequences listed, approximately 7.1% were seen once; the top ten hold 10% to 15%. The sample consisted of PBMCs from blood, taken roughly 24 months after vaccination. The receptor set was obtained from a man between 50 and 75 years old who received an inactivated influenza vaccine.

The V gene is TRBV2, the J gene TRBJ2-1, with D possibly matching TRBD2 (7 bases). Trimming took 7 bases from V and 5 from J, leaving 18 bases between them. CDR3 length: 15 residues. Germline lookup yields CDR1 SNHLY and CDR2 FYNNEI. CDR3 residues: CASTLLGGLNNEQFF. For the CDR3, the DNA is TGTGCCAGCACCTTACTGGGGGGGCTCAACAATGAGCAGTTCTTC.

The chain has TRBV28 and TRBJ2-7; TRBD2 is a possible D gene (5 bases). Germline V gives CDR1 MDHEN, CDR2 SYDVKM. Trimming removed 1 base from V and 6 bases from J, with 13 bases in between. The CDR3 runs 14 residues. CDR3 nucleotides: TGTGCCAGCAGTTTATCTGACTCGAGCGGCGAGCAGTACTTC. It encodes CASSLSDSSGEQYF.

Only a few counts were recorded for this clonotype. The J gene is TRBJ2-7, the V gene TRBV11-1, with 9 bases lining up with TRBD1. Germline V gene data show CDR1 as SGHAT and CDR2 as FQDESV (reference sequence). This CDR3 has 15 residues. Trimming cost V 1 base and J 5 bases; bases outside gene matches: 6. CDR3: CASSLDRGRIDEQYF. The CDR3 nucleotides read TGTGCCAGCAGCTTAGACAGGGGGCGCATCGACGAGCAGTACTTC.

There are many counts of this clonotype. This chain connects TRBV28 to TRBJ2-2, with a tentative D call TRBD1 (5 bases). Germline-derived CDR1 and CDR2 are MDHEN and SYDVKM. The CDR3 contains 15 residues. The V end lost 6 bases, the J end lost 5 bases, and 16 bases lay between the germline ends. CDR3 sequence (DNA): TGTGCCAGCAGACGACGGACCCCAGGGACCGGGGAGCTGTTTTTT. Protein product: CASRRRTPGTGELFF.

This clonotype was recorded at least ten times. This chain uses TRBV27 with TRBJ2-1; D unresolved. The V and J ends lost 2 bases and 3 bases respectively, with 14 bases between them. This CDR3 is 16 amino acids long. Germline V lookup: CDR1 MNHEY, CDR2 SMNVEV (reference sequence). Here the CDR3 DNA reads TGTGCCAGCAGTTTAGATTCGAGCACTGTCTACAATGAGCAGTTCTTC. Amino acid sequence: CASSLDSSTVYNEQFF.

V gene TRBV19 combines with J gene TRBJ1-1; D is uncertain. The length of the CDR3 is 13 residues. From germline, CDR1 is LNHDA and CDR2 SQIVND (reference sequence). Trimming removed 1 base from V and 5 bases from J, with 8 bases in between. Written as DNA, the CDR3 is TGTGCCAGTAGTATAGTCGGAGAAACTGAAGCTTTCTTT. Its translation: CASSIVGETEAFF.

The chain combines TRBV6-1 with TRBJ1-1; possible D gene TRBD1, 6 bases. The CDR3 is 17 amino acids. Germline lookup yields CDR1 MNHNS and CDR2 SASEGT. Trimming left V 5 bases short and J 0 bases short, with 19 bases between. The DNA of the CDR3 is TGTGCCAGCAGTACCCACGGGGGCAGCCTTATGAACACTGAAGCTTTCTTT. As protein: CASSTHGGSLMNTEAFF.

The CDR3 reads CASSLNRALQYEQFF. CDR3 sequence (DNA): TGTGCCAGCAGTTTAAACAGGGCCTTACAATATGAGCAGTTCTTC. The V gene is TRBV28, the J gene TRBJ2-1; D might be TRBD1 (6 bases). The CDR3 length is 15 residues. Germline V gene sequence: CDR1 MDHEN, CDR2 SYDVKM. Trimming took off 2 bases at V and 8 bases at J, with 16 bases between the two ends.

The table lists this clonotype with many counts. The V call is TRBV10-2, the J call TRBJ1-5; unclear D gene. V was clipped by 6 bases and J by 0 bases, with 12 bases between them. Germline V lookup: CDR1 WSHSY, CDR2 SAAADI. The CDR3 is 15 amino acids. In DNA, the CDR3 is TGCGCCAGCAGCTCAGGAGACTTTAGCAATCAGCCCCAGCATTTT. This translates into CASSSGDFSNQPQHF.

Only a few counts were recorded for this clonotype. The V and J genes are TRBV7-8 and TRBJ2-7; 7 bases fit TRBD1. The CDR3 is 12 residues long. The V gene end was trimmed by 4 bases and the J gene end by 6 bases; junction bases not matched to a gene: 3. Germline assignment: CDR1 SGHVS and CDR2 FQNEAQ. The CDR3 nucleotides read TGTGCCAGCAGCTCCGACAGGGCCGAGCAGTACTTC. As protein: CASSSDRAEQYF.

V gene TRBV12-2 combines with J gene TRBJ1-5; the tabulated D call, TRBD1, remains unverified against the DNA. TRBV12-2 constitutes a pseudogene. This CDR3 contains 16 residues. The CDR3 region is CASRWDMGAPNQPQHF. CDR3 sequence (DNA): TGTGCAAGTCGTTGGGACATGGGGGCCCCAAATCAGCCCCAGCATTTT.

This clonotype came up a few times. V gene TRBV7-9 combines with J gene TRBJ1-1; D gene ambiguous. The CDR3 spans 12 residues. CDR1 and CDR2 from the germline V gene are SEHNR and FQNEAQ (reference sequence). With 1 base removed from V and 8 bases from J, the gap between germline ends came to 8 bases. As DNA, the CDR3 is TGTGCCAGCAGCTTAGACCGGCAGGAAGCTTTCTTT. It is translated as CASSLDRQEAFF.

The sample holds a few counts of this clonotype. V gene TRBV4-1 combines with J gene TRBJ1-4; TRBD1 matches at 7 bases. Germline V gene sequence: CDR1 MGHRA, CDR2 YSYEKL. This CDR3 region has 14 residues. V trimming: 6 bases; J trimming: 3 bases; junction bases outside the gene matches: 4. The CDR3 bases are TGCGCCAGCAGGGACAGGATCTCTAATGAAAAACTGTTTTTT. Protein: CASRDRISNEKLFF.

The chain uses TRBV3-1 and TRBJ1-4; D is unclear. The CDR3 runs 15 residues. V was pared by 2 bases and J by 8 bases, with 15 bases between. Germline-derived CDR1 and CDR2 are LGHDT and YNNKEL (reference sequence). The chain's CDR3 is CASSQPARVEEKLFF. The CDR3 DNA follows: TGTGCCAGCAGCCAACCTGCGAGGGTGGAAGAAAAACTGTTTTTT.

This clonotype appeared many times. The chain joins TRBV5-1 to TRBJ1-1, with D possibly TRBD1 on 5 matching bases. The V end was cut by 3 bases, the J end by 5 bases, with 14 bases between. This CDR3 has 14 residues. Per the germline V gene, CDR1 is SGHRS and CDR2 is YFSETQ. The CDR3 coding sequence is TGCGCCAGCAGCTGGGGACGCCGAGGGACTGAAGCTTTCTTT. It is translated as CASSWGRRGTEAFF.

This sequence joins TRBV12-3 or TRBV12-4 and TRBJ2-3; 10 positions agree with TRBD2. V lost 1 base, J lost 3 bases, and 4 bases stayed unmatched. The CDR3 loop spans 16 amino acids. For the CDR3, the DNA is TGTGCCAGCAGTTTAGGGCCGGGACTAGCGACAGATACGCAGTATTTT. It codes for CASSLGPGLATDTQYF.

This clonotype has a handful of counts. The rearrangement joins TRBV4-1 to TRBJ2-5; D not resolved. Trimming left V 2 bases short and J 2 bases short, with 12 bases between. The CDR3 has 15 amino acids. The germline V gene encodes CDR1 MGHRA and CDR2 YSYEKL. The CDR3 DNA follows: TGCGCCAGCAGCCAATACTTCGTGGGGCAAGAGACCCAGTACTTC. Protein sequence: CASSQYFVGQETQYF.

This clonotype was counted between two and nine times. This chain connects TRBV6-2 or TRBV6-3 to TRBJ1-1; 9 bases are shared with TRBD1. Trimming at V came to 6 bases and at J to 5 bases, leaving 4 bases not matched to a gene. This CDR3 is built from 13 residues. The germline V gene has CDR1 MNHEY and CDR2 SVGEGT. This CDR3 reads CASRGTGFTEAFF. As DNA, the CDR3 is TGTGCCAGCAGAGGGACAGGGTTTACTGAAGCTTTCTTT.

This clonotype was counted ten times or more. The V gene is TRBV7-6, the J gene TRBJ2-3; D gene unclear. CDR1 and CDR2 (germline): SGHVS, FNYEAQ. V was clipped by 1 base and J by 0 bases, with 14 bases between them. The CDR3 is made up of 17 amino acids. The CDR3 here is CASSLVFRKTSTDTQYF. The CDR3 nucleotides are TGTGCCAGCAGCTTAGTCTTCAGAAAAACTAGCACAGATACGCAGTATTTT.

In this sample, this clonotype turned up many times. The chain links TRBV20-1 to TRBJ2-2; D remains unclear. V was trimmed by 2 bases and J by 2 bases, leaving 6 bases between them. Germline CDR1 and CDR2: DFQATT and SNEGSKA (reference sequence). The CDR3 covers 13 residues. The chain's CDR3 is CSARSINTGELFF. CDR3 bases: TGCAGTGCTAGATCGATCAACACCGGGGAGCTGTTTTTT.

This clonotype occurred many times. The CDR3 sequence is CASSFGLAAINLKTQYF. The CDR3 DNA reads TGCGCCAGCAGCTTTGGACTAGCGGCCATCAACTTGAAGACCCAGTACTTC. This chain joins TRBV5-1 and TRBJ2-5; the match to TRBD2 covers 10 bases. The CDR3 runs 17 residues. After removal of 2 bases from V and 6 bases from J, the junction contained 13 bases not matched to a gene. Germline lookup yields CDR1 SGHRS and CDR2 YFSETQ.

The chain links TRBV7-2 to TRBJ2-3, with D possibly TRBD2 on 5 matching bases. Between the trimmed V and J ends, which lost 1 base and 1 base, there was a span of 9 bases. The CDR3 contains 15 residues. CDR1 SGHTA and CDR2 FQGNSA come from the germline V gene. The CDR3 protein is CASSLVVRGTDTQYF. The CDR3 nucleotides read TGTGCCAGCAGCTTAGTAGTGCGGGGCACAGATACGCAGTATTTT.

This clonotype was counted once. The chain joins TRBV12-3 or TRBV12-4 to TRBJ2-7, with D possibly being TRBD1 or TRBD2 (5 bases each). CDR3 length: 13 residues. Between the trimmed V and J ends, which lost 2 bases and 5 bases, there was a span of 10 bases. DNA for the CDR3: TGTGCCAGCAGTTTAATATGGGGGAACGAGCAGTACTTC. Its translation: CASSLIWGNEQYF.

The V gene is TRBV20-1, the J gene TRBJ2-3, with D hard to call. V was trimmed by 6 bases and J by 3 bases, leaving 16 bases between them. Germline values: CDR1 DFQATT, CDR2 SNEGSKA (reference sequence). This CDR3 spans 14 amino acids. The CDR3 nucleotides are TGCAGTGCCAGACCCCTCCCCCCTACAGATACGCAGTATTTT. Translated: CSARPLPPTDTQYF.

This clonotype was seen many times. This chain joins TRBV12-3 or TRBV12-4 and TRBJ2-1; 8 bases are shared with TRBD2. Losses at the gene ends were 5 bases for V and 1 base for J; bases not matched to a gene: 4. CDR3 length: 15 residues. CDR3 nucleotide sequence: TGTGCCAGCAGTCGCGGGGGGACGTCCTACAATGAGCAGTTCTTC. Amino acid sequence: CASSRGGTSYNEQFF.

This clonotype appeared a few times. The chain is built from TRBV3-1 and TRBJ1-1; TRBD1 matches 7 bases. The CDR3 is 14 residues long. Germline CDR1 reads LGHDT; CDR2 reads YNNKEL (reference sequence). V shed 6 bases and J 5 bases; nucleotides not matched to a gene: 9. The CDR3 DNA is TGTGCCAGCAGTTTCGAGGGGGCAAAGACTGAAGCTTTCTTT. Amino acids: CASSFEGAKTEAFF. The whole variable domain, filled in from reference TRBV3-1 and TRBJ1-1, reads DTAVSQTPKYLVTQMGNDKSIKCEQNLGHDTMYWYKQDSKKFLKIMFSYNNKELIINETVPNRFSPKSPDKAHLNLHINSLELGDSAVYFCASSFEGAKTEAFFGQGTRLTVV.

There are a few counts of this clonotype. The V call is TRBV7-9, the J call TRBJ2-7; tentatively, D is TRBD2 (6 bases). The germline gives CDR1 SEHNR, CDR2 FQNEAQ (reference sequence). CDR3 length equals 11 residues. Trimming removed 7 bases from V and 5 bases from J, with 9 bases in between. The chain's CDR3 is CASTAGNEQYF. For the CDR3, the DNA is TGTGCCAGCACCGCGGGGAACGAGCAGTACTTC.

This clonotype was recorded a few times. The chain recombines TRBV5-1 with TRBJ2-3, with D perhaps matching TRBD2 (7 bases). There are 16 residues in the CDR3. Germline V gene sequence: CDR1 SGHRS, CDR2 YFSETQ. Between the trimmed V and J ends, which lost 4 bases and 2 bases, there was a span of 17 bases. In DNA, the CDR3 is TGCGCCAGCAGCACGTCGGGGGGCCAACTCACAGATACGCAGTATTTT. This encodes CASSTSGGQLTDTQYF.

There are many counts of this clonotype. This chain joins TRBV29-1 and TRBJ2-7, with 10 bases lining up with TRBD2. In germline, CDR1 is SQVTM, CDR2 ANQGSEA. The J segment lost 7 bases and the V segment lost 3 bases, leaving 12 bases of the junction unmatched. The length of the CDR3 is 15 residues. The CDR3 DNA reads as TGCAGCGTTGAGTTGGTGGGAGCGGGAGGGGAAGAGCAGTACTTC. Its translation: CSVELVGAGGEEQYF.

This clonotype has at least ten counts. V gene TRBV20-1 combines with J gene TRBJ2-2, with D unclear. CDR1 DFQATT and CDR2 SNEGSKA come from the germline V gene (reference sequence). Trimming pared 5 bases from V and 4 bases from J, leaving 14 bases between. This CDR3 contains 14 residues. As DNA, the CDR3 is TGCAGTGCTTTAACCCATAATCCCACCGGGGAGCTGTTTTTT. Translation gives CSALTHNPTGELFF.

This clonotype was picked up a small number of times. J is TRBJ2-1 and V is TRBV7-9, with TRBD2 matching 9 bases. The CDR3 is 15 amino acids. Unmatched junction bases numbered 8, after V lost 3 bases and J lost 8 bases. CDR1 and CDR2 from the germline V gene are SEHNR and FQNEAQ (reference sequence). The CDR3 DNA follows: TGTGCCAGCAGCTTTTTGCGGGAGGGAAACTATGAGCAGTTCTTC. Amino acids: CASSFLREGNYEQFF. The variable domain in full, completed from reference TRBV7-9 and TRBJ2-1, reads DTGVSQNPRHKITKRGQNVTFRCDPISEHNRLYWYRQTLGQGPEFLTYFQNEAQLEKSRLLSDRFSAERPKGSFSTLEIQRTEQGDSAMYLCASSFLREGNYEQFFGPGTRLTVL.

The V and J genes are TRBV5-1 and TRBJ2-1; 8 nucleotides match TRBD2. The germline gives CDR1 SGHRS, CDR2 YFSETQ. Trimming at V came to 1 base and at J to 4 bases, leaving 7 bases not matched to a gene. The CDR3 runs 16 residues. CDR3 in DNA: TGCGCCAGCAGCTTGCCCCTTCTAGCGGGTTACAATGAGCAGTTCTTC. Amino acid sequence: CASSLPLLAGYNEQFF.